The rows below give T cell receptor beta chains drawn from one sample of a study of T-cell memory formation after mild COVID-19. MiXCR was run by TCRdb on the 5' RACE reads, yielding one entry per CDR3 protein. The sample holds 280,000 or so distinct CDR3 sequences, more than 15% seen once. Input material: PBMCs or a T cell subset sorted from them (not recorded which). These receptors originate from a man aged 18 to 35 who had mild COVID-19 (a few samples of this study predate the infection). Cell type and time point are not known. Each CDR3 is given with its conserved first and last residue. D genes are given only for firm matches. Expanded clones get a size class; other rows say once, few or many, or leave the size out.

few | TRBJ2-1 | TRBV5-6 | - | CASSDDRDYYNEQFF | TGTGCCAGCAGCGACGACAGGGACTACTACAATGAGCAGTTCTTC
- | TRBJ1-2 | TRBV4-1 | TRBD1 | CASSQVGTDGYTF | TGCGCCAGCAGCCAAGTCGGGACAGATGGCTACACCTTC
many | TRBJ2-1 | TRBV6-2/TRBV6-3 | - | CASSYRENNEQFF | TGTGCCAGCAGTTACAGGGAAAACAATGAGCAGTTCTTC
few | TRBJ1-3 | TRBV7-9 | - | CASSQNRGNTIYF | TGTGCCAGCAGCCAAAACAGGGGAAACACCATATATTTT
few | TRBJ2-5 | TRBV12-3/TRBV12-4 | - | CASSLMSQETQYF | TGTGCCAGCAGTTTAATGAGTCAAGAGACCCAGTACTTC
- | TRBJ2-5 | TRBV9 | TRBD2 | CASSPLSGAVETQYF | TGTGCCAGCAGCCCTTTAAGCGGGGCCGTGGAGACCCAGTACTTC
few | TRBJ1-1 | TRBV6-6 | - | CASSDRNTEAFF | TGTGCCAGCAGTGACAGGAACACTGAAGCTTTCTTT
- | TRBJ2-5 | TRBV7-2 | - | CASRPQDSQETQYF | TGTGCCAGCAGACCCCAGGACAGTCAAGAGACCCAGTACTTC
- | TRBJ2-1 | TRBV28 | - | CASREGARTINNEQFF | TGTGCCAGCAGGGAGGGAGCAAGAACGATTAACAATGAGCAGTTCTTC
- | TRBJ2-6 | TRBV2 | - | CASRGTVSGANVLTF | TGTGCCAGCAGAGGGACCGTTTCTGGGGCCAACGTCCTGACTTTC